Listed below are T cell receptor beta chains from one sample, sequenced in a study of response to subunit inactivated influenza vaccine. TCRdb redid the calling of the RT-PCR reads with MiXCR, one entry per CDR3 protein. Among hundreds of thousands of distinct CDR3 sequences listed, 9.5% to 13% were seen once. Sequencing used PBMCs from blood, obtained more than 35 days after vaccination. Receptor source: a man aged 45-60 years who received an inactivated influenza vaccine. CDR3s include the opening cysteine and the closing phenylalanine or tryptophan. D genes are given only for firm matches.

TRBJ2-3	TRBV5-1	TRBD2	CASSLGGRLTDTQYF
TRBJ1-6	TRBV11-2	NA	CASSLAGSPLHF
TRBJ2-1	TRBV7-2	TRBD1	CASSLMGRGLYNEQFF
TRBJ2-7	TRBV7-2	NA	CASSKTGNEQYF
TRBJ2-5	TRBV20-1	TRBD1	CSARLQTGLETQYF
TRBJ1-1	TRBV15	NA	CATSRGHFRTEAFF
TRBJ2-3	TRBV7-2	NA	CASSFGPLVDTQYF
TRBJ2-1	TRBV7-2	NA	CASSLVAGVGNEQFF
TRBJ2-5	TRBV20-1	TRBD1	CSARRGQDFETQYF
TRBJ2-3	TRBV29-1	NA	CSVAVVSSTDTQYF
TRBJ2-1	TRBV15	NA	CATSRATSYNEQFF
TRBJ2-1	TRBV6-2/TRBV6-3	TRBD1	CASSWGQGYEQFF
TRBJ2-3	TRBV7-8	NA	CASSLATGVMDTQYF
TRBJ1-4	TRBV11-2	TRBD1	CVRGGATNEKLFF
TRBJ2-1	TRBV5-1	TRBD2	CASSRGGEYNEQFF
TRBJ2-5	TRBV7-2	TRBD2	CASSLILAGETQYF
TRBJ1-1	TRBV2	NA	CARGPTLNTEAFF
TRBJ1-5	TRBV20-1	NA	CSAFETEPNQPQHF
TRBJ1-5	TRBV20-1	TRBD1	CSAGQGPNQPQHF
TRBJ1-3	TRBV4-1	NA	CASSQESASGNTIYF
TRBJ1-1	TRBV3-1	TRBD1	CASSQGQGEAFF